This entry is about one T cell receptor (beta chain). This sample was included in a study of blood T cells in healthy people across ages. Primers used in a second PCR of roughly 7 to 11 cycles were a sample-barcoded 5' primer and a J-beta primer mix. One entry per CDR3 protein, called by TCRdb with MiXCR from the 5' RACE reads. The sample yields some 760,000 distinct CDR3 sequences, 20% to 30% seen once. The CDR3 covers 11 residues. The V end was cut by 6 bases, the J end by 15 bases, with 16 bases between. These records were also assigned to another study, of T cells of mothers and their children. That publication notes: Primer M1S, used in the second PCR, introduced sample barcodes and 2-4 random nucleotides. Per mother, over 8 million TCR beta CDR3 reads were obtained; per child, a few million. No T cell clones of persistent microchimeric origin were detected.

The chain is built from TRBV12-3 or TRBV12-4 and TRBJ2-3; D may be TRBD2 (5 bases). Sequencing used blood. The sequence was collected from a boy between 5 and 17 years old in good health. For the CDR3, the DNA is TGTGCCAGCAGCAGAGGGTATATGCAATATTTT. Translated: CASSRGYMQYF.